This T cell receptor beta chain emerged from a study of cytomegalovirus exposure and HLA in healthy donors. The primer mix had 60 Vbeta and 13 Jbeta primers. TCRdb's table, derived via immunoSEQ multiplex PCR, lists solely in-frame clones and lacks some. The sample has some 110,000 clones, approximately 83% seen once. Study observations and caveats: Earlier analysis found most TCR beta V segments productive about 90% or about 30% of the time. Some V segments (TRBV6-2 and TRBV6-3 among them) were excluded as indistinguishable.

Worth noting for this clone: Its antigen remains unknown.

This CDR3 region has 15 residues. After removal of 5 bases from V and 8 bases from J, the junction contained 10 bases not matched to a gene. Germline values: CDR1 SQVTM, CDR2 ANQGSEA. The chain is built from TRBV29-1 and TRBJ1-4; 11 bases map to TRBD1. The sequence came from a man younger than 35 in good health and CMV-seronegative. Specimen: PBMCs. In nucleotides, the CDR3 is TGCAGCGTTCTTCCGGGACAGGGGGTACAGGAAAAACTGTTTTTT. This codes for CSVLPGQGVQEKLFF.